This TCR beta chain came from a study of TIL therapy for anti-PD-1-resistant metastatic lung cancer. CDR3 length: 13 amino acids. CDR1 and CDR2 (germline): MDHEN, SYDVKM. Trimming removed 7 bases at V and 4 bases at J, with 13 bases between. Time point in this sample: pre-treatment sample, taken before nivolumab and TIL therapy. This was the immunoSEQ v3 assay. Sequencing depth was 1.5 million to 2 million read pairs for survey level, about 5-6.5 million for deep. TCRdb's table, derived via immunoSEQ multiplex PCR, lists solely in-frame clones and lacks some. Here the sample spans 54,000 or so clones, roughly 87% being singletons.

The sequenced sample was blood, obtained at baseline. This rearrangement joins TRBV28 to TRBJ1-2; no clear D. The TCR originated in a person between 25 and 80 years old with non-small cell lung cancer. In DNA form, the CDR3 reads TGTGCCAGCACGGTTAGTTCTCGCTATGGCTACACCTTC. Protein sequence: CASTVSSRYGYTF.